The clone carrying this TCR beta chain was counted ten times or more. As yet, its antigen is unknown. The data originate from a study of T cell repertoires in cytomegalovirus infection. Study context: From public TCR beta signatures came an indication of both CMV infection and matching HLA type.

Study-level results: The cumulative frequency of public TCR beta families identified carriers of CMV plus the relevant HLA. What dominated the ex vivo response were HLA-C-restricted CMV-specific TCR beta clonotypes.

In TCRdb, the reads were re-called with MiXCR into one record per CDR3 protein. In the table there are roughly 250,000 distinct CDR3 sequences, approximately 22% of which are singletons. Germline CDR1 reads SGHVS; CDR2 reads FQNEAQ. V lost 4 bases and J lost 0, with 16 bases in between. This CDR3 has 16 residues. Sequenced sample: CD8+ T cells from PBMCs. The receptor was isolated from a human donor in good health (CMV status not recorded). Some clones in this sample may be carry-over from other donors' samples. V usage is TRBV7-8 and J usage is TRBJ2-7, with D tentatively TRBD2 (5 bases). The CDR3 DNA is TGTGCCAGCAGCTCCGGAGGAGGACTTAGCTCCTACGAGCAGTACTTC. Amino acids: CASSSGGGLSSYEQYF.